These T cell receptor beta chains were read from a single sample in a study of OX40 agonist ivuxolimab in advanced cancers. Profiled with immunoSEQ multiplex PCR; TCRdb holds only in-frame clones, not every one. The repertoire holds 30,000 to 40,000 clones, 60% to 85% seen once, with 12% in the top ten. Sequencing was performed on CD4+ or CD8+ T cells sorted from blood, taken in a trial of the OX40 agonist ivuxolimab. The receptors stem from an adult with an advanced solid tumor such as melanoma, head and neck, liver or kidney cancer. The CDR3 runs from the conserved cysteine through the conserved F or W. A D gene is named only where the DNA matches it firmly. Some rows have no size entry. The others give once, few or many, or a class for an expanded clone.

D gene	V gene	J gene	clone size	CDR3 protein	CDR3 DNA
NA	TRBV7-3	TRBJ1-1	NA	CASSLLSYTEAFF	TGTGCCAGCAGCTTATTGTCATACACTGAAGCTTTCTTT
NA	TRBV15	TRBJ2-7	NA	CATSRQGTGLYEQYF	TGTGCCACCAGCAGACAGGGTACAGGTTTGTACGAGCAGTACTTC
NA	TRBV28	TRBJ1-4	NA	CASIGGLRLFF	TGTGCCAGCATAGGGGGACTGAGACTGTTTTTT
NA	TRBV7-2	TRBJ2-3	NA	CASSLRGGQIGDTQYF	TGTGCCAGCAGCTTAAGGGGGGGCCAAATCGGAGATACGCAGTATTTT
NA	TRBV9	TRBJ2-2	NA	CASSDRDTLPNTGELFF	TGTGCCAGCAGCGACCGGGACACCCTGCCGAACACCGGGGAGCTGTTTTTT
TRBD1	TRBV30	TRBJ1-1	NA	CAWSDSGGRMNTEAFF	TGTGCCTGGAGTGACTCAGGGGGGAGAATGAACACTGAAGCTTTCTTT
NA	TRBV18	TRBJ1-1	once	CASSPNQNTEAFF	TGTGCCAGCTCACCAAATCAGAACACTGAAGCTTTCTTT
TRBD1	TRBV7-8	TRBJ1-2	NA	CASSPLGQGEYGYTF	TGTGCCAGCAGCCCCTTGGGACAGGGGGAGTATGGCTACACCTTC
NA	TRBV19	TRBJ1-2	NA	CASSTPGGAYGYTF	TGTGCCAGTAGTACTCCGGGCGGTGCCTATGGCTACACCTTC
TRBD2	TRBV5-4	TRBJ2-1	few	CASSFPGLAGNNEQFF	TGTGCCAGCAGCTTCCCGGGACTAGCGGGAAACAATGAGCAGTTCTTC
NA	TRBV7-6	TRBJ1-4	NA	CASSFVGGEKLFF	TGTGCCAGCAGCTTCGTGGGGGGCGAAAAACTGTTTTTT
NA	TRBV10-2	TRBJ2-5	once	CASSVVAGPQETQYF	TGCGCCAGCAGTGTCGTCGCCGGCCCCCAAGAGACCCAGTACTTC
NA	TRBV6-4	TRBJ2-3	NA	CASSGSASTDTQYF	TGTGCCAGCAGTGGTTCCGCTAGCACAGATACGCAGTATTTT
TRBD2	TRBV6-1	TRBJ2-7	NA	CASRVAGGAYEQYF	TGTGCCAGCAGGGTAGCGGGAGGGGCCTACGAGCAGTACTTC
NA	TRBV7-7	TRBJ2-3	NA	CASSLGAGTGSDTQYF	TGTGCCAGCAGCTTAGGCGCAGGGACGGGGTCAGATACGCAGTATTTT
NA	TRBV29-1	TRBJ1-2	few	CSVETADGYTF	TGCAGCGTTGAGACCGCAGATGGCTACACCTTC
NA	TRBV10-3	TRBJ2-7	NA	CAISESQGGSSPPYEQYF	TGTGCCATCAGTGAGTCACAGGGAGGTTCTAGCCCGCCCTACGAGCAGTACTTC
NA	TRBV7-8	TRBJ2-4	NA	CASSLGSPLAKNIQYF	TGTGCCAGCAGCTTAGGGAGCCCTTTAGCCAAAAACATTCAGTACTTC
NA	TRBV11-2	TRBJ2-1	NA	CASSLLTGFNEQFF	TGTGCCAGCAGCTTATTAACAGGGTTTAATGAGCAGTTCTTC
NA	TRBV14	TRBJ2-1	NA	CASSHAPGSYNEQFF	TGTGCCAGCAGCCACGCACCCGGCTCCTACAATGAGCAGTTCTTC
TRBD1	TRBV19	TRBJ2-2	few	CASSLVPGQRITGELFF	TGTGCCAGTAGTTTAGTGCCGGGACAGCGTATCACCGGGGAGCTGTTTTTT
NA	TRBV5-1	TRBJ1-3	NA	CASSSVGGLSGNTIYF	TGCGCCAGCAGCTCAGTAGGGGGACTCTCTGGAAACACCATATATTTT
NA	TRBV7-9	TRBJ2-7	NA	CASSLAGGTYEQYF	TGTGCCAGCAGCTTAGCGGGAGGCACCTACGAGCAGTACTTC
TRBD1	TRBV5-1	TRBJ1-1	NA	CASSTWTGLNTEAFF	TGCGCCAGCAGCACCTGGACAGGGTTGAACACTGAAGCTTTCTTT
NA	TRBV6-5	TRBJ1-6	NA	CASSYLKNSPLHF	TGTGCCAGCAGTTACCTCAAAAATTCACCCCTCCACTTT
NA	TRBV28	TRBJ2-3	NA	CASSFQGKRGTTQYF	TGTGCCAGCAGTTTCCAAGGAAAGAGGGGTACAACGCAGTATTTT
NA	TRBV9	TRBJ1-3	NA	CASSVAGGRGNTIYF	TGTGCCAGCAGCGTAGCTGGGGGTAGGGGAAACACCATATATTTT
NA	TRBV11-3	TRBJ1-1	once	CASRGDTEAFF	TGTGCCAGCAGGGGAGACACTGAAGCTTTCTTT
NA	TRBV11-2	TRBJ2-1	few	CASSAGTLYNEQFF	TGTGCCAGCAGCGCTGGGACACTGTACAATGAGCAGTTCTTC
NA	TRBV6-1	TRBJ2-7	few	CASRKVVQGTYEQYF	TGTGCCAGCAGGAAGGTAGTTCAGGGCACCTACGAGCAGTACTTC
NA	TRBV28	TRBJ2-3	NA	CASSGGIPTGTDTQYF	TGTGCCAGCAGTGGGGGGATCCCCACAGGGACAGATACGCAGTATTTT
NA	TRBV21-1	TRBJ2-5	medium-sized	CASSKVGPNWETQYF	TGTGCCAGCAGCAAAGTCGGGCCTAACTGGGAGACCCAGTACTTC
TRBD2	TRBV5-4	TRBJ2-7	NA	CASSPPGTSGRLGHEQYF	TGTGCCAGCAGCCCGCCCGGGACTAGCGGGAGATTGGGCCACGAGCAGTACTTC
TRBD1	TRBV7-9	TRBJ1-2	few	CASSITGDGGYTF	TGTGCCAGCAGCATTACAGGGGACGGCGGCTACACCTTC
NA	TRBV27	TRBJ1-5	NA	CASSFMGAGQPQHF	TGTGCCAGCAGTTTTATGGGTGCGGGTCAGCCCCAGCATTTT
NA	TRBV18	TRBJ1-2	NA	CASSPGQSYGYTF	TGTGCCAGCTCACCCGGACAGTCCTATGGCTACACCTTC
NA	TRBV11-3	TRBJ2-1	NA	CASSLTGEQFF	TGTGCCAGCAGCCTGACAGGTGAGCAGTTCTTC
NA	TRBV28	TRBJ2-7	few	CASSRRGREQYF	TGTGCCAGCAGTCGGCGGGGCAGGGAGCAGTACTTC
NA	TRBV5-1	TRBJ2-5	NA	CASSPDYAETQYF	TGCGCCAGCAGCCCGGACTATGCAGAGACCCAGTACTTC
TRBD1	TRBV5-1	TRBJ2-7	NA	CASSLGQGAYEQYF	TGCGCCAGCAGCTTGGGGCAGGGGGCTTACGAGCAGTACTTC
NA	TRBV5-1	TRBJ2-3	once	CASSPTDTQYF	TGCGCCAGCAGCCCCACAGATACGCAGTATTTT
NA	TRBV7-8	TRBJ1-2	NA	CASSLVASRRQDYGYTF	TGTGCCAGCAGCTTAGTGGCCTCCCGAAGGCAGGACTATGGCTACACCTTC
NA	TRBV30	TRBJ1-6	NA	CAWGNLGNSPLHF	TGTGCCTGGGGGAATCTGGGGAATTCACCCCTCCACTTT
NA	TRBV5-1	TRBJ1-1	few	CASSLSKNTEAFF	TGCGCCAGCAGCTTGTCCAAGAACACTGAAGCTTTCTTT
TRBD1	TRBV11-2	TRBJ2-7	once	CASSVDRARNEQYF	TGTGCCAGCAGCGTGGACAGGGCCAGAAACGAGCAGTACTTC